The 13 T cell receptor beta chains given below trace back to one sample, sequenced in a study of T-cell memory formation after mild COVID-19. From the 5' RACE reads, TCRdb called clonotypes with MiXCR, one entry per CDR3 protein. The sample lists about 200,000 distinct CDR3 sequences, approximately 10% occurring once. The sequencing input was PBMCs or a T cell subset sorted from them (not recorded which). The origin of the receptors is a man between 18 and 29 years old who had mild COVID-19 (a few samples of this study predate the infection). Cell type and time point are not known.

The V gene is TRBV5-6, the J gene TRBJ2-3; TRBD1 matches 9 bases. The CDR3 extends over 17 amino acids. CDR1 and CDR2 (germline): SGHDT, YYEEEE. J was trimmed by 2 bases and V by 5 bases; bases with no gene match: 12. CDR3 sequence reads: CASSLPGQGLTTDTQYF. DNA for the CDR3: TGTGCCAGCAGTTTACCGGGACAGGGACTAACCACAGATACGCAGTATTTT.

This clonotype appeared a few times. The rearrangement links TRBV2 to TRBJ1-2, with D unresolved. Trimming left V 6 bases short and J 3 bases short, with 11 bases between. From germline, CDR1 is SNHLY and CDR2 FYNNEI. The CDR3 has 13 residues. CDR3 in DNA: TGTGCCAGCAGCCCGTACGGGGACTATGGCTACACCTTC. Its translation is CASSPYGDYGYTF.

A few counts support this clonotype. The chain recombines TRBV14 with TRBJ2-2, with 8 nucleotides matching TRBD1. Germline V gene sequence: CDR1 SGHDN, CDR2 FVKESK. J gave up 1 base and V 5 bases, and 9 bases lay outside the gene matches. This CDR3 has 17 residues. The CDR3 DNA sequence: TGTGCCAGCAGCAAACTTACCGGGACAGGGAACACCGGGGAGCTGTTTTTT. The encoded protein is CASSKLTGTGNTGELFF.

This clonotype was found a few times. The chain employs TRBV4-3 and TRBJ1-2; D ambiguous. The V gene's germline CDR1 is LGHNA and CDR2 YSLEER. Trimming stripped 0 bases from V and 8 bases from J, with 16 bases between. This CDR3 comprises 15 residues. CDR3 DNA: TGCGCCAGCAGCCAAGAATCGGTAGACGGTTCGGGCTACACCTTC. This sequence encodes CASSQESVDGSGYTF.

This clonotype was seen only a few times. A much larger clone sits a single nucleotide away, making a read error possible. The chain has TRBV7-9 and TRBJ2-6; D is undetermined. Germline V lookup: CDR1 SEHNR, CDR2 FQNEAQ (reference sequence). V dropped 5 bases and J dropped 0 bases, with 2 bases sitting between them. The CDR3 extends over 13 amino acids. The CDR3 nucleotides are TGTGCCAGCAGCGCCTCTGGGGCCAACGTCCTGACTTTC. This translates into CASSASGANVLTF.

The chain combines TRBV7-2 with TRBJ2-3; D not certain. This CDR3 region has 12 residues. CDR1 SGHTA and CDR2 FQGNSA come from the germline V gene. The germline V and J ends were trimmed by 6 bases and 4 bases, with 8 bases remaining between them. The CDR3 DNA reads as TGTGCCAGCAGGATCCAGGCAGATACGCAGTATTTT. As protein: CASRIQADTQYF.

This chain's CDR3 is CASNLWTSGTDTQYF. The CDR3 bases are TGTGCCAGCAATTTGTGGACTAGCGGCACAGATACGCAGTATTTT. The chain is built from TRBV27 and TRBJ2-3, with 9 bases fitting TRBD2. Germline V gene sequence: CDR1 MNHEY, CDR2 SMNVEV (reference sequence). The V gene end was trimmed by 7 bases and the J gene end by 1 base; junction bases not matched to a gene: 6. This CDR3 has 15 residues.

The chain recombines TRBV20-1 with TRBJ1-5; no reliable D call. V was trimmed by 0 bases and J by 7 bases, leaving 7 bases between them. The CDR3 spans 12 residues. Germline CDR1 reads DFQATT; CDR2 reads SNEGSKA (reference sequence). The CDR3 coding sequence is TGCAGTGCTAGAGATGCGGAACAGCCCCAGCATTTT. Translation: CSARDAEQPQHF.

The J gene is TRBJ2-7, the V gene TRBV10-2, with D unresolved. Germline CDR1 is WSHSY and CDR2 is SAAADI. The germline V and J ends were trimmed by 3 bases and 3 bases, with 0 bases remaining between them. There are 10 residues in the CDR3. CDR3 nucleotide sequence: TGCGCCAGCAGTGACTACGAGCAGTACTTC. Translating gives CASSDYEQYF.

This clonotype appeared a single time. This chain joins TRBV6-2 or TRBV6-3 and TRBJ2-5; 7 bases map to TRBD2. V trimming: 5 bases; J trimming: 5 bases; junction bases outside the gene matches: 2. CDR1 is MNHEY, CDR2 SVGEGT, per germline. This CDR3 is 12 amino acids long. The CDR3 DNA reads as TGTGCCAGCAGTGCGGGGGACGAGACCCAGTACTTC. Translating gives CASSAGDETQYF.

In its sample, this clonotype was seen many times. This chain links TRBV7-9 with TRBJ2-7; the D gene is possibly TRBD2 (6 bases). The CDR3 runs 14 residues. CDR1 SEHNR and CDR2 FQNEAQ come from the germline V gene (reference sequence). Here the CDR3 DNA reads TGTGCCAGCAGCTTATCGAGGGACTCCGACGAGCAGTACGTC. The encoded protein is CASSLSRDSDEQYV.

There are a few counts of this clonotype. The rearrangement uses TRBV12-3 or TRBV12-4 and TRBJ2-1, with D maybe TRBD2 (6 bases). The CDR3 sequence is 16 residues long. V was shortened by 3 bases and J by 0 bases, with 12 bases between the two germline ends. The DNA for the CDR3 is TGTGCCAGCAGTTTGGGGACTCACAGCTCCTACAATGAGCAGTTCTTC. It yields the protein CASSLGTHSSYNEQFF.

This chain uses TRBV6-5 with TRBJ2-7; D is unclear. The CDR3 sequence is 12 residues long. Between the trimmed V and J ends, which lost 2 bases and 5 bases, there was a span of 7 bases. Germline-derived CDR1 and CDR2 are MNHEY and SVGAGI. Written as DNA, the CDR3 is TGTGCCAGCAGTTACGGAAACGACGAGCAGTACTTC. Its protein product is CASSYGNDEQYF.